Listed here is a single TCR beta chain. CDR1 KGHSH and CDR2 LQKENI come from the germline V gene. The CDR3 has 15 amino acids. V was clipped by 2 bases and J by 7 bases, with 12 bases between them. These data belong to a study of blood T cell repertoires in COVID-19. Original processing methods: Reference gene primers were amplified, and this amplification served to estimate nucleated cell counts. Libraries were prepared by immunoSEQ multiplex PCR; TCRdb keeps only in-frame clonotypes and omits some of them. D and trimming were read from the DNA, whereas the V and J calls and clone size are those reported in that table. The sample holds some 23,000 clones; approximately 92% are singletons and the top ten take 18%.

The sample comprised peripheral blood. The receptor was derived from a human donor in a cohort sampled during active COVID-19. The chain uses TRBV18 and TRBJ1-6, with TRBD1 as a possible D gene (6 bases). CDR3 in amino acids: CASSPFQGHNSPLHF. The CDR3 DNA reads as TGTGCCAGCTCACCATTCCAGGGGCACAATTCACCCCTCCACTTT.